Listed below are T cell receptor beta chains from one sample, sequenced in a study of shared clonotypes between healthy human individuals. The table came from immunoSEQ multiplex PCR; TCRdb's copy has only in-frame clones and leaves some out. The table has about 380,000 clones, about 97% seen once. Input material: memory CD8+ T cells sorted from blood. The receptors were sampled from a man aged 25-45 years in good health. Each CDR3 is given with its conserved first and last residue. The D gene is left open where the match is weak. The listing skips clone size in some rows; elsewhere it reads once, few, many or a size class.

v_gene	d_gene	j_gene	abundance	CDR3nt	CDR3aa
TRBV6-1	TRBD1	TRBJ2-1	-	TGTGCCAGCAGCCAGGGACAGGTGTACAATGAGCAGTTCTTC	CASSQGQVYNEQFF
TRBV10-3	TRBD2	TRBJ2-3	-	TGTGCCATCAGGAGGACTAGCGGGAGGTCCACAGATACGCAGTATTTT	CAIRRTSGRSTDTQYF
TRBV4-1	-	TRBJ2-1	-	TGCGCCAGCAGCCAAGGGCTACGGGAAGTTGAGCAGTTCTTC	CASSQGLREVEQFF
TRBV10-3	-	TRBJ2-7	-	TGTGCCAGGCCGGGACCCCCGGCCTACGAGCAGTACTTC	CARPGPPAYEQYF
TRBV4-1	TRBD2	TRBJ2-1	-	TGCGCCAGCAGCCCTGTACTAGCGGGAGCCTCGACCGGGAACTACAATGAGCAGTTCTTC	CASSPVLAGASTGNYNEQFF
TRBV28	-	TRBJ1-5	-	TGTGCCAGCAGTTTCATTAGTGTCAGCAATCAGCCCCAGCATTTT	CASSFISVSNQPQHF
TRBV7-6	-	TRBJ1-1	-	TGTGCCAGCAGCCAAGTCAAAGCAGGGTCTGAAGCTTTCTTT	CASSQVKAGSEAFF
TRBV2	-	TRBJ2-7	-	TGTGCCAGCAGTGAAGGAATAGGGAGGCTGTACTTC	CASSEGIGRLYF
TRBV4-2	-	TRBJ2-2	once	TGTGCCAGCAGCCCAAAGGTGGGCACCGGGGAGCTGTTTTTT	CASSPKVGTGELFF
TRBV5-6	TRBD2	TRBJ2-4	-	TGTGCCAGCAGCGCCATAGCGGGAGGGGTGGGCAAAAACATTCAGTACTTC	CASSAIAGGVGKNIQYF
TRBV6-6	TRBD2	TRBJ2-7	once	TGTGCCAGCAGTTACCAGACTAGCGGCTACGAGCAGTACTTC	CASSYQTSGYEQYF
TRBV10-1	-	TRBJ2-1	-	TGCGCCAGCAGCGTGGCCAGGGCTAGCGTAAGCAATGAGCAGTTCTTC	CASSVARASVSNEQFF
TRBV7-9	-	TRBJ2-3	-	TGTGCCAGCAGCCGGGACTCATATACGCAGTATTTT	CASSRDSYTQYF
TRBV20-1	-	TRBJ2-7	-	TGCAGTGCTGCAAGGGGGAAGGAGCAGTACTTC	CSAARGKEQYF
TRBV5-6	-	TRBJ1-1	once	TGTGCCAGCAGCTTTGGGGGTGGTAGCACTGAAGCTTTCTTT	CASSFGGGSTEAFF
TRBV5-4	-	TRBJ1-3	-	TGTGCCAGCAGCATGACCCCAACCGGGGGAACTGGAAACACCATATATTTT	CASSMTPTGGTGNTIYF
TRBV14	TRBD2	TRBJ2-2	-	TGTGCCAGCAGACAGGGACTAGCGGGAGCCGGGGAGCTGTTTTTT	CASRQGLAGAGELFF
TRBV28	-	TRBJ2-2	-	TGTGCCAGCAGTTCCCAGAACACCGGGGAGCTGTTTTTT	CASSSQNTGELFF
TRBV4-1	TRBD2	TRBJ2-1	-	TGCGCCAGCAGCCAAGATTTGGGGACTACAAGAAGATCCAAAGCCTACAATGAGCAGTTCTTC	CASSQDLGTTRRSKAYNEQFF
TRBV5-1	-	TRBJ1-2	-	TGCGCCAGCAGCGACAGCTATGGCTACACCTTC	CASSDSYGYTF
TRBV10-2	-	TRBJ2-2	-	TGCGCCAGCAGCGCGAACACCGGGGAGCTGTTTTTT	CASSANTGELFF
TRBV9	-	TRBJ2-3	-	TGTGCCAGCAGCGTAGCGGGAGCCGATACGCAGTATTTT	CASSVAGADTQYF
TRBV28	-	TRBJ1-4	-	TGTGCCAGCAGTTTATCTTTACCGGGATCTGGGGAAAAACTGTTTTTT	CASSLSLPGSGEKLFF
TRBV5-6	-	TRBJ1-1	-	TGTGCCAGCAGCTTTAGGGGACTGTCCGAAGCTTTCTTT	CASSFRGLSEAFF
TRBV28	TRBD1	TRBJ1-5	once	TGTGCCAGCAGCCTTACAGGGGGCAATCAGCCCCAGCATTTT	CASSLTGGNQPQHF
TRBV10-3	TRBD1	TRBJ2-2	-	TGTGCCATCAGTGGGACAGGGAACACCGGGGAGCTGTTTTTT	CAISGTGNTGELFF
TRBV7-8	-	TRBJ1-2	-	TGTGCCAGCAAGGCGGACTATGGCTACACCTTC	CASKADYGYTF
TRBV28	-	TRBJ1-1	-	TGTGCCAGTACACTGAACACTGAAGCTTTCTTT	CASTLNTEAFF
TRBV28	-	TRBJ1-2	-	TGTGCCAGCAGTTTATCGGAGAGAACACGGGGCTACACCTTC	CASSLSERTRGYTF
TRBV6-5	TRBD1	TRBJ1-3	once	TGTGCCAGCAGACCACCTCAGGGGGCTGGAAACACCATATATTTT	CASRPPQGAGNTIYF
TRBV2	-	TRBJ2-7	-	TGTGCCAGCAGTGTCTGGGAGCAGTACTTC	CASSVWEQYF
TRBV30	TRBD1	TRBJ2-5	-	TGTGCCTGGGGGACAGGGGCAGAGACCCAGTACTTC	CAWGTGAETQYF
TRBV11-2	TRBD1	TRBJ2-7	-	TGTGCCAGCAGCCAAGGGACAGGGTCGTACTTC	CASSQGTGSYF
TRBV29-1	TRBD1	TRBJ2-5	-	TGCAGCGTTGTCGTTGGGACAGGGAAAGAGACCCAGTACTTC	CSVVVGTGKETQYF
TRBV10-1	-	TRBJ2-1	-	TGCGCCAGCAGTGAGACAGGGGAGGCTTACAATGAGCAGTTCTTC	CASSETGEAYNEQFF
TRBV5-1	TRBD1	TRBJ1-2	-	TGCGCCAGCAGCTTGGTACAGGGGGCGGGCTACACCTTC	CASSLVQGAGYTF
TRBV7-3	TRBD1	TRBJ2-2	-	TGTGCCAGCAGCTTAGAGGTTCGGGACAGGGGGTCGAACACCGGGGAGCTGTTTTTT	CASSLEVRDRGSNTGELFF
TRBV7-9	-	TRBJ1-2	-	TGTGCCAGGGAAGGTAGGGGGGACTATGGCTACACCTTC	CAREGRGDYGYTF
TRBV28	TRBD1	TRBJ2-7	-	TGTGCCAGCAGTTTACAAGGGGGCCCTTACGTCTACGAGCAGTACTTC	CASSLQGGPYVYEQYF
TRBV7-3	-	TRBJ2-3	-	TGTGCCAGCAGCTTAACGGAGGCAGATACGCAGTATTTT	CASSLTEADTQYF
TRBV21-1	-	TRBJ1-2	-	TGTGCCAGCAGCACCCAGAAATGCAGGGTAAATGGCTACACCTTC	CASSTQKCRVNGYTF
TRBV11-2	TRBD1	TRBJ1-4	-	TGTGCCAGCAGCCAGGGGGCGACCCTAAGTGAAAAACTGTTTTTT	CASSQGATLSEKLFF
TRBV15	-	TRBJ2-7	-	TGTGCCACCAGCAGAGTACTCGACAGCACCTTCTCCTACGAGCAGTACTTC	CATSRVLDSTFSYEQYF
TRBV7-9	-	TRBJ2-1	-	TGTGCCAGCAGCCGCAGCGGAGGATTCTACAATGAGCAGTTCTTC	CASSRSGGFYNEQFF
TRBV30	-	TRBJ1-2	-	TGTGCCTGGAGTCTCCGTTATGGCTACACCTTC	CAWSLRYGYTF